In this sample, the clone carrying this T cell receptor (beta chain) turned up many times. Its antigen is unknown. These data belong to a study of molecular identifiers for immune sequencing clone quantification. Turning to the study itself: With replicates, the RNA of about 20,000 or 100,000 naive CD8 cells was split five ways and four were sequenced.

Broader study findings: Whereas naive cells kept under 1% of molecules in clones above 20 RNA copies, such clones held over 99% in effectors. Approximately 980,000 naive cells reportedly did not prevent detection of spiked Jurkat TCR RNA from one cell.

The CDR3 has 13 amino acids. Germline-derived CDR1 and CDR2 are SEHNR and FQNEAQ (reference sequence). The V gene lost 1 base and the J gene lost 7 bases, with 8 bases spanning the gap. TCRdb reanalysed the PCR reads using MiXCR and keeps one entry per CDR3 protein. The table shows approximately 550,000 distinct CDR3 sequences, with about 20% occurring only once. The chain recombines TRBV7-9 with TRBJ1-5; D is ambiguous. Sequences were obtained from naive CD8+ T cells from blood, with Jurkat cell RNA spiked in. As for subset: FACS-sorted CD8+CD4-CCR7+CD45RA+ naive T cells. The sequence derives from a human donor in good health. Some libraries in this study had Jurkat cell RNA spiked in. Written as DNA, the CDR3 is TGTGCCAGCAGCTTAGGGATTGGACAGCCCCAGCATTTT. Its translation: CASSLGIGQPQHF.